What follows describes a single T cell receptor (beta chain). This clonotype was found many times. Its antigen specificity is not known. There are no base qualities to consult, and no much larger clone falls within one base. This specimen comes from a study of response to subunit inactivated influenza vaccine (dated by TCRdb to 2016 to 2019). Study-wide context: The study used deep quantitative T cell receptor repertoire profiling to track responses to a trivalent subunit inactivated influenza vaccine. Overall study outcomes, separate from this receptor: It was suggested by the authors that each seasonal influenza vaccination may recruit only a limited number of new T cells.

The library was prepared using RT-PCR. Instrument used: Illumina HiSeq 2500. TCRdb cleaned the public reads at Q25 with fastp, built clones with MiXCR and kept in-frame beta chains. Each entry merges the rows of one CDR3 protein and shows their most common DNA and genes. Counted in this sample were over 750,000 distinct CDR3 sequences; 20% to 25% of them appeared once. The ten top clones hold approximately 10% of the sample. Inclusive of the bounding cysteine and phenylalanine, the CDR3 is 14 residues long. Of all the DNA, just the CDR3 is kept, 42 bases in frame from base 1. V is cut by 3 bases and J by 6 bases, and the space between the germline ends is 15 bases. From a lookup of the germline V gene, CDR1 and CDR2 are SQVTM and ANQGSEA.

The sequencing here drew on PBMCs from blood, taken 5 to 6 days after vaccination. The sequence was collected from a man aged 45-60 years who received an inactivated influenza vaccine. Donor details come from another sample of the same person, matched by shared clones. The sequence links TRBV29-1 to TRBJ2-1, with a weak D call of TRBD2 (5 bases match). The nucleotide sequence is TGCAGCGTTGATGGCGGAACGACTACCAATGAGCAGTTCTTC. This encodes CSVDGGTTTNEQFF.